A selection of T cell receptor beta chains follows, all from one sample in a study of cytomegalovirus exposure and HLA in healthy donors. Sequenced by immunoSEQ multiplex PCR; TCRdb stores in-frame clones only, minus some. The sample includes 70,000 to 95,000 clones, around 80% of them seen just once. What was sequenced was PBMCs. The receptors originated from a male donor in good health and CMV-seronegative. The CDR3 runs from the conserved cysteine through the conserved F or W. The D gene is left open where the match is weak. Part of the rows lack a size; the others show once, few, many or a class for expanded clones.

V: TRBV5-6; size: -; D: -; J: TRBJ2-2; DNA: TGTGCCAGCAGCTTGAGGGCGGGAAGTACCGGGGAGCTGTTTTTT; CDR3: CASSLRAGSTGELFF
V: TRBV7-2; size: -; D: -; J: TRBJ1-3; DNA: TGTGCCAGCAGCCCGAATGCCCCCGGGAACTCTGGAAACACCATATATTTT; CDR3: CASSPNAPGNSGNTIYF
V: TRBV7-8; size: -; D: TRBD1; J: TRBJ2-1; DNA: TGTGCCAGCAGCTTATCAGGGGGTGAATTCACGCAGTTCTTC; CDR3: CASSLSGGEFTQFF
V: TRBV5-1; size: once; D: -; J: TRBJ2-7; DNA: TGCGCCAGCAGCCGGTACGGACAGACATACGAGCAGTACTTC; CDR3: CASSRYGQTYEQYF
V: TRBV7-2; size: few; D: -; J: TRBJ2-5; DNA: TGTGCCAGCAGCTTTCAGGAAGTAGAGACCCAGTACTTC; CDR3: CASSFQEVETQYF
V: TRBV5-1; size: once; D: TRBD1; J: TRBJ2-3; DNA: TGCGCCAGCAGCTTGGAACAGGGGGCTGGAGATACGCAGTATTTT; CDR3: CASSLEQGAGDTQYF
V: TRBV6-5; size: once; D: -; J: TRBJ2-6; DNA: TGTGCCAGCAGGGCGGGGCCTGGGGCCAACGTCCTGACTTTC; CDR3: CASRAGPGANVLTF
V: TRBV19; size: -; D: -; J: TRBJ1-6; DNA: TGTGCCAGTACCCCACAGCTCTCCTATAATTCACCCCTCCACTTT; CDR3: CASTPQLSYNSPLHF
V: TRBV11-3; size: -; D: TRBD1; J: TRBJ2-5; DNA: TGTGCCAGCAGCAAACAGGGGGCGAGGGAGACCCAGTACTTC; CDR3: CASSKQGARETQYF
V: TRBV19; size: -; D: TRBD1; J: TRBJ1-2; DNA: TGTGCCAGTAGTACACAGGGGTTTGGCGGCTACACCTTC; CDR3: CASSTQGFGGYTF
V: TRBV2; size: -; D: TRBD1; J: TRBJ2-1; DNA: TGTGCCAGCAGGGACAGGCCTACGTGGGGTGAGCAGTTCTTC; CDR3: CASRDRPTWGEQFF
V: TRBV10-3; size: -; D: TRBD2; J: TRBJ2-7; DNA: TGTGCCTCGACCACCGGGACTAGCGGGACATACGAGCAGTACTTC; CDR3: CASTTGTSGTYEQYF
V: TRBV18; size: -; D: TRBD1; J: TRBJ2-3; DNA: TGTGCCAGCTCACACGACAGGGGGCGAACAGATACGCAGTATTTT; CDR3: CASSHDRGRTDTQYF